This T cell receptor beta chain emerged from a study of monozygotic twins with cystic fibrosis. Study-level findings and limits: Unrelated CF individuals shared fewer identical clonotypes than monozygotic CF twins. The repertoire was suggested to be naive-dominated, clonality median around 0.01.

Repertoires were generated with immunoSEQ multiplex PCR, while TCRdb's copy carries only in-frame clones and drops some. The sample consists of around 30,000 clones, roughly 96% of them appearing once. Comment on this clone: Its target is unknown. Mismatch with germline at one junction end may stem from a read error.

The CDR3 extends over 11 amino acids. CDR1 and CDR2 (germline): SNHLY, FYNNEI. The chain combines TRBV2 with TRBJ1-1; 8 bases map to TRBD1. The clonotype comes from a girl aged 2-9 years with cystic fibrosis. Sequencing used blood. This chain's CDR3 is CASTGGFETFF. CDR3 bases: TGTGCCAGCACAGGGGGCTTTGAAACTTTCTTT.